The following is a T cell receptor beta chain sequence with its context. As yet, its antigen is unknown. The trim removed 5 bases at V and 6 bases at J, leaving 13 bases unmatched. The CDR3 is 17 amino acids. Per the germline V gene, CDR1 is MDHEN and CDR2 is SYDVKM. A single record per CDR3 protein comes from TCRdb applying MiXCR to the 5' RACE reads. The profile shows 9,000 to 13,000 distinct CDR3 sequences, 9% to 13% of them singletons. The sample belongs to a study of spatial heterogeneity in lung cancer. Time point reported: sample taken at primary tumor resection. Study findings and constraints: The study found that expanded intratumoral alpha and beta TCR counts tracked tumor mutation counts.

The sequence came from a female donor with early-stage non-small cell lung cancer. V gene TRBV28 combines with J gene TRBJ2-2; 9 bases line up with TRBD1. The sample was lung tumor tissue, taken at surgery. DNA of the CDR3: TGTGCCAGCAGTGAGGAATCGGACAGGGGATACTCCGGGGAGCTGTTTTTT. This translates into CASSEESDRGYSGELFF. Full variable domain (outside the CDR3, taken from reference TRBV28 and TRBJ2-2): DVKVTQSSRYLVKRTGEKVFLECVQDMDHENMFWYRQDPGLGLRLIYFSYDVKMKEKGDIPEGYSVSREKKERFSLILESASTNQTSMYLCASSEESDRGYSGELFFGEGSRLTVL.